The sequence of this TCR beta chain was determined in a study of T cells after yellow fever vaccination. Study context: Preparation of the low-cell-number fractions used SMART-Seq v4 Ultra Low Input. Study-wide results and caveats: Any FACS-sorted repertoire could hold abundant clonotypes that contaminate it from the bulk population. Though it reached lower strength, the secondary response hit its peak faster, day 5 versus 15.

The 5'RACE template-switching step produced TCR cDNA and added a universal primer site and UMIs. TCRdb re-analysed the 5' RACE reads in MiXCR, keeping a single row per CDR3 protein. The table records approximately 250,000 distinct CDR3 sequences, 5.2% of them present only once. This clonotype was observed at least ten times. Its antigen is currently unknown. Germline V gene sequence: CDR1 LGHNA, CDR2 YSLEER. The CDR3 covers 12 residues. V dropped 5 bases and J dropped 14 bases, with 17 bases sitting between them. The chain has TRBV4-3 and TRBJ2-3, with D perhaps matching TRBD1 or TRBD2 (5 bases each). This TCR derives from a man aged 18 to 29 who received the YFV17D yellow fever vaccine. Sequences were derived from CD4+ T cells sorted from PBMCs, sampled on the day of the yellow fever booster vaccination. CDR3 protein: CASSGRDGRGYF. DNA for the CDR3: TGCGCCAGCAGCGGCCGGGACGGTCGGGGGTATTTT.